This T cell receptor beta chain was profiled in a study of T cell responses to AZD1222 COVID-19 vaccine. The study, taken as a whole, reports: Just a handful of AZD1222 recipients tested seropositive at baseline. Within unmutated variant regions lay the reported targets of nearly half of spike-specific TCRs. Mostly white British, mostly female donors; authors suggested clonal diversity may be underestimated.

Details on this clone: What it binds is not known.

Whether given at about 4 or about 12 weeks, second doses were pooled. J was trimmed by 0 bases and V by 7 bases; bases with no gene match: 12. This CDR3 contains 17 residues. Per the germline V gene, CDR1 is MDHEN and CDR2 is SYDVKM. Produced via immunoSEQ multiplex PCR; TCRdb's table is partial and in-frame only. There are some 150,000 clones in the sample; roughly 86% occur only once, and around 5% lies in the top ten. The J gene is TRBJ1-5, the V gene TRBV28; 7 positions agree with TRBD1. Sample: peripheral blood, taken 28 days after the second AZD1222 dose. The clonotype was recovered from an adult who received the AZD1222 COVID-19 vaccine. CDR3 residues: CASTQGTDIYSNQPQHF. CDR3 DNA sequence: TGTGCCAGCACCCAAGGGACAGACATCTATAGCAATCAGCCCCAGCATTTT.